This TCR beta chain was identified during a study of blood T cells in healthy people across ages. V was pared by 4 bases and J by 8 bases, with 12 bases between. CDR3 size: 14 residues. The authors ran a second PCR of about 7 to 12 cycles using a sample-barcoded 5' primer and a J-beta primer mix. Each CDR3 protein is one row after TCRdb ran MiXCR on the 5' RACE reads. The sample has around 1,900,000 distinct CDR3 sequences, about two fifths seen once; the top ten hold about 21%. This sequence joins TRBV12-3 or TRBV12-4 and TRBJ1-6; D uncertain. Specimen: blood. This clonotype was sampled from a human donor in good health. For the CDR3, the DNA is TGTGCCAGCAGTTCACGGGAGCCCTATTCACCCCTCCACTTT. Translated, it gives CASSSREPYSPLHF.